The clone carrying this T cell receptor beta chain turned up a few times. Its antigen is not identified. With 60 Vbeta and 13 Jbeta primers, the PCR was carried out. TCRdb's copy holds only in-frame clones and misses some; the assay was immunoSEQ multiplex PCR. There are about 160,000 clones in the sample; 75% to 80% occur only once, and under 4% lies in the top ten. The entry originates in a study of cytomegalovirus exposure and HLA in healthy donors. Overall study context: Unique TCRs numbering about 87 million, obtained from HLA-typed donors, made up an early data release.

Per germline, CDR1 MGHRA and CDR2 YSYEKL. Trimming shortened V by 0 bases and J by 0 bases, and 11 bases separated the two germline ends. The CDR3 length is 17 residues. Overall study results and limits: Several of the most significant clusters appeared linked to common viral pathogens, based on a later analysis. Because they were indistinguishable, some V segments, including TRBV6-2 and TRBV6-3, were excluded.

The rearrangement joins TRBV4-1 to TRBJ2-2, with D possibly being TRBD2 (5 bases). What was sequenced was PBMCs. This clonotype originated in a woman in her thirties or forties in good health and CMV-seronegative. DNA for the CDR3: TGCGCCAGCAGCCAAGACCCCCCGGGAACGAACACCGGGGAGCTGTTTTTT. Protein sequence: CASSQDPPGTNTGELFF.